These T cell receptor beta chains were read from a single sample in a study of blood T cell repertoires in COVID-19. Clones were read by immunoSEQ multiplex PCR, and TCRdb kept only the in-frame ones, dropping some. The data contain approximately 300,000 clones, 75% to 90% of them seen just once; the ten biggest clones take up roughly 4.8%. Source material: peripheral blood. These receptors all come from a man aged 40-49 years with acute or convalescent COVID-19. CDR3s include the opening cysteine and the closing phenylalanine or tryptophan. Each record gives: D gene, clone size, V gene, J gene, CDR3 protein, CDR3 DNA. A D gene is named only where the DNA matches it firmly. For some rows the clone size is stated as once, few or many, or as a class when expanded; others skip it.

D: NA
size: once
V: TRBV14
J: TRBJ1-4
CDR3: CASSQGGGAVREKLFF
DNA: TGTGCCAGCAGCCAAGGCGGGGGGGCAGTTCGTGAAAAACTGTTTTTT

D: NA
size: NA
V: TRBV11-2
J: TRBJ2-7
CDR3: CASSFASSYEQYF
DNA: TGTGCCAGCAGCTTCGCCAGCTCCTACGAGCAGTACTTC

D: TRBD2
size: NA
V: TRBV4-2
J: TRBJ2-3
CDR3: CASSQLLAGTNLDF
DNA: TGTGCCAGCAGCCAACTGCTGGCCGGGACTAATCTAGATTTT

D: NA
size: few
V: TRBV5-4
J: TRBJ1-1
CDR3: CASSLMGRDTEAFF
DNA: TGTGCCAGCAGCCTGATGGGGAGGGACACTGAAGCTTTCTTT

D: TRBD2
size: NA
V: TRBV3-1/TRBV3-2
J: TRBJ2-1
CDR3: CASSPSGGTYNEQFF
DNA: TGTGCCAGCAGCCCGAGCGGGGGGACATACAATGAGCAGTTCTTC

D: NA
size: NA
V: TRBV11-1
J: TRBJ2-3
CDR3: CASSAGAGRVSDTQYF
DNA: TGTGCCAGCAGCGCCGGGGCGGGGCGCGTGTCAGATACGCAGTATTTT

D: NA
size: once
V: TRBV2
J: TRBJ2-1
CDR3: CASSTLLGSADNEQFF
DNA: TGTGCCAGCAGCACCTTACTAGGGAGCGCGGACAATGAGCAGTTCTTC

D: NA
size: NA
V: TRBV6-1
J: TRBJ2-1
CDR3: CASSELASYNEQFF
DNA: TGTGCCAGCAGTGAACTAGCCTCCTACAATGAGCAGTTCTTC

D: TRBD2
size: NA
V: TRBV5-1
J: TRBJ2-3
CDR3: CASSAGLAGVTDTQYF
DNA: TGCGCCAGCAGCGCGGGACTAGCGGGGGTTACAGATACGCAGTATTTT

D: TRBD1
size: NA
V: TRBV3-1/TRBV3-2
J: TRBJ1-1
CDR3: CASSQDYRGNTEAFF
DNA: TGTGCCAGCAGCCAAGATTACAGGGGGAACACTGAAGCTTTCTTT

D: NA
size: NA
V: TRBV19
J: TRBJ1-1
CDR3: CASSIGQAEAFF
DNA: TGTGCCAGTAGTATAGGGCAGGCAGAAGCTTTCTTT

D: NA
size: NA
V: TRBV3-1/TRBV3-2
J: TRBJ1-2
CDR3: CASSHRGTDYGYTF
DNA: TGTGCCAGCAGCCACCGTGGGACTGACTATGGCTACACCTTC

D: NA
size: NA
V: TRBV7-6
J: TRBJ1-1
CDR3: CASSTRGLGEAFF
DNA: TGTGCCAGCAGCACCAGGGGATTAGGTGAAGCTTTCTTT

D: TRBD1
size: NA
V: TRBV7-9
J: TRBJ1-2
CDR3: CASSRTPPDRGFFF
DNA: TGTGCCAGCAGCCGAACACCGCCTGACAGGGGTTTTTTCTTC

D: NA
size: NA
V: TRBV6-5
J: TRBJ2-3
CDR3: CASTSGLHTDTQYF
DNA: TGTGCCAGCACCTCGGGACTCCACACAGATACGCAGTATTTT

D: NA
size: NA
V: TRBV6-5
J: TRBJ2-3
CDR3: CASSPTQVSTDTQYF
DNA: TGTGCCAGCAGCCCGACCCAGGTTTCCACAGATACGCAGTATTTT

D: TRBD1
size: NA
V: TRBV15
J: TRBJ2-7
CDR3: CATSGGTGPSVQYF
DNA: TGTGCCACCAGCGGCGGGACAGGGCCTTCTGTGCAGTACTTC

D: TRBD1
size: NA
V: TRBV19
J: TRBJ2-3
CDR3: CASSGPGQGAADTQYF
DNA: TGTGCCAGTAGTGGACCGGGACAGGGGGCCGCAGATACGCAGTATTTT

D: NA
size: NA
V: TRBV30
J: TRBJ1-2
CDR3: CAWSGGLRVPYGYTF
DNA: TGTGCCTGGAGTGGGGGTCTGAGGGTTCCTTATGGCTACACCTTC

D: NA
size: once
V: TRBV19
J: TRBJ2-3
CDR3: CASSIDLGTRDTQYF
DNA: TGTGCCAGTAGTATAGATTTGGGGACAAGAGATACGCAGTATTTT

D: NA
size: NA
V: TRBV2
J: TRBJ2-3
CDR3: CASNRDADTQYF
DNA: TGTGCCAGCAACAGGGATGCCGATACGCAGTATTTT

D: NA
size: NA
V: TRBV19
J: TRBJ2-1
CDR3: CASSPRLLSMGASSYNEQFF
DNA: TGTGCCAGTAGTCCCCGGTTATTAAGTATGGGGGCGAGCTCCTACAATGAGCAGTTCTTC

D: TRBD1
size: NA
V: TRBV10-2
J: TRBJ1-2
CDR3: CATRTGAAKGGYTF
DNA: TGCGCCACCCGGACAGGCGCCGCTAAGGGTGGCTACACCTTC

D: NA
size: NA
V: TRBV6-2/TRBV6-3
J: TRBJ2-3
CDR3: CASSYSRGGWDTQYF
DNA: TGTGCCAGCAGTTACTCGAGGGGGGGCTGGGATACGCAGTATTTT

D: TRBD2
size: NA
V: TRBV6-6
J: TRBJ2-1
CDR3: CASRSSTGTSYNEQFF
DNA: TGTGCCAGCAGATCAAGCACCGGGACTAGCTACAATGAGCAGTTCTTC

D: TRBD1
size: NA
V: TRBV5-4
J: TRBJ1-2
CDR3: CASSLWLGQGRNFYGYTF
DNA: TGTGCCAGCAGCTTGTGGTTGGGACAGGGGAGGAACTTTTATGGCTACACCTTC

D: NA
size: once
V: TRBV14
J: TRBJ1-1
CDR3: CASSQASQGRPNTEAFF
DNA: TGTGCCAGCAGCCAAGCATCGCAGGGGCGACCGAACACTGAAGCTTTCTTT